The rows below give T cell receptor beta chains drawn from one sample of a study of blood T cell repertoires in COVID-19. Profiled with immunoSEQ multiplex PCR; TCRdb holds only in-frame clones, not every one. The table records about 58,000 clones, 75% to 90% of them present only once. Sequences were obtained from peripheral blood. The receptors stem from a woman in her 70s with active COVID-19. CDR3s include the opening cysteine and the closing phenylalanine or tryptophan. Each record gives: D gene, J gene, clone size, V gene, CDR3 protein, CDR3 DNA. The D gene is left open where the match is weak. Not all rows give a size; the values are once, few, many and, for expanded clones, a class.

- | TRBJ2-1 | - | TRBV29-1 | CSVEDPGQGLVNEQFF | TGCAGCGTTGAAGATCCGGGCCAGGGGCTAGTCAATGAGCAGTTCTTC
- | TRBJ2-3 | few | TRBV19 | CASSYSINTDTQYF | TGTGCCAGTAGTTACTCAATAAACACAGATACGCAGTATTTT
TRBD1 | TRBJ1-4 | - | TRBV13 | CASRTGTGLEKLFF | TGTGCCAGCAGGACCGGGACAGGGTTGGAAAAACTGTTTTTT
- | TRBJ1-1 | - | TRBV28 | CASVGGVENTEAFF | TGTGCCAGTGTGGGGGGGGTCGAGAACACTGAAGCTTTCTTT
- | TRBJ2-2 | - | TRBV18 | CASSPKARGIGELFF | TGTGCCAGCTCACCAAAGGCCCGGGGGATCGGGGAGCTGTTTTTT
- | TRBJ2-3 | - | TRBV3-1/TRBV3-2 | CASSLARGYDTQYF | TGTGCCAGCAGCCTGGCGAGGGGGTATGATACGCAGTATTTT
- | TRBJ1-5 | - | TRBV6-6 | CASRPSGEDGNQPQHF | TGTGCCAGCAGGCCTTCGGGGGAAGACGGCAATCAGCCCCAGCATTTT
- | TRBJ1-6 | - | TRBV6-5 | CASMEGSSYNSPLHF | TGTGCCAGCATGGAAGGGAGCTCCTATAATTCACCCCTCCACTTT
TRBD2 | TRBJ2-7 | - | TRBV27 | CASSSRLAGAEQYF | TGTGCCAGCAGTAGCAGACTAGCGGGAGCAGAGCAGTACTTC
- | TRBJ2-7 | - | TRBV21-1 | CASSKPEDSYEQYF | TGTGCCAGCAGCAAACCGGAGGACTCCTACGAGCAGTACTTC
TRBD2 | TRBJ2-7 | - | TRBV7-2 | CASSLVAGPSYEQYF | TGTGCCAGCAGCTTAGTAGCGGGTCCCTCCTACGAGCAGTACTTC
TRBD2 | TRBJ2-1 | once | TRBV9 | CASSVGEGYNEQFF | TGTGCCAGCAGCGTGGGGGAGGGGTACAATGAGCAGTTCTTC
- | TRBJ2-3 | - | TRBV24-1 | CATSDLGQGLDTQYF | TGTGCCACCAGTGATTTGGGGCAGGGGTTGGATACGCAGTATTTT
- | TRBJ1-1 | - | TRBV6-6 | CASSYSQGNTEAFF | TGTGCCAGCAGTTACTCCCAGGGGAACACTGAAGCTTTCTTT
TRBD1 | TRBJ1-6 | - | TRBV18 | CASSPTRGRTYNSPLHF | TGTGCCAGCTCACCAACCAGGGGGCGGACCTATAATTCACCCCTCCACTTT
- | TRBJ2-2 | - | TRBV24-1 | CATSDWGQGTVGELFF | TGTGCCACCAGTGATTGGGGGCAGGGGACGGTCGGGGAGCTGTTTTTT
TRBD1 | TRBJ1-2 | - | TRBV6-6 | CASSRQGLFGYTF | TGTGCCAGCAGCCGACAGGGACTCTTTGGGTACACCTTC
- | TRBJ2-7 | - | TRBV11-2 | CASSLGGSGHTYEQYF | TGTGCCAGCAGCTTAGGGGGGAGCGGGCATACCTACGAGCAGTACTTC
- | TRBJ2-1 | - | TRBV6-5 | CASRTGGSYNEQFF | TGTGCCAGCAGAACCGGGGGCTCCTACAATGAGCAGTTCTTC
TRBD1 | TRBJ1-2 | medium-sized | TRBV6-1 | CASSEEAGGNYGYTF | TGTGCCAGCAGTGAAGAAGCAGGGGGAAACTATGGCTACACCTTC
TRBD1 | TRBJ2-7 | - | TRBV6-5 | CATSYRGPLYEQYF | TGTGCCACCTCCTACAGGGGGCCCCTCTACGAGCAGTACTTC
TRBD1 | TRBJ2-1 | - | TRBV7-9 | CAGRDRESHEQFF | TGTGCCGGCCGGGACAGGGAATCCCATGAGCAGTTCTTC
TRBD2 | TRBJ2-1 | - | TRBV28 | CASSPASGGQFF | TGTGCCAGCAGCCCTGCTAGCGGGGGGCAGTTCTTC
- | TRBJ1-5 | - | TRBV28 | CASSLGGWGNQPQHF | TGTGCCAGCAGTTTAGGAGGGTGGGGCAATCAGCCCCAGCATTTT
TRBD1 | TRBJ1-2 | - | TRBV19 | CASSMAAGGTYGYTF | TGTGCCAGTAGTATGGCGGCAGGGGGCACCTATGGCTACACCTTC
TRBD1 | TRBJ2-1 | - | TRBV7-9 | CASSVTGGRGDEQFF | TGTGCCAGCAGCGTGACAGGGGGTAGGGGTGATGAGCAGTTCTTC
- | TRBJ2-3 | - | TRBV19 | CASSRKDTSTDTQYF | TGTGCCAGTAGTCGGAAAGACACTAGCACAGATACGCAGTATTTT
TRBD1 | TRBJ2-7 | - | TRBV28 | CASSNPDKTGLSGQYF | TGTGCCAGCAGTAACCCGGACAAGACAGGGTTAAGTGGGCAGTACTTC
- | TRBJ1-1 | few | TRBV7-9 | CASSRPQGGAEAFF | TGTGCCAGCAGTCGCCCACAGGGAGGGGCTGAAGCTTTCTTT
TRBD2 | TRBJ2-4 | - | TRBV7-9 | CASSLTREGENIQYF | TGTGCCAGCAGCTTAACTCGGGAGGGTGAAAACATTCAGTACTTC
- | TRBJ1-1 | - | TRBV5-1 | CASSPQGGLETEAFF | TGCGCCAGCAGCCCGCAAGGGGGTCTGGAGACTGAAGCTTTCTTT
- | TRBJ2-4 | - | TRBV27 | CASSLHSASIQYF | TGTGCCAGCAGTCTTCATTCAGCGAGCATTCAGTACTTC
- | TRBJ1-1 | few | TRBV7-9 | CASSRRPEAFF | TGTGCCAGCAGCCGGCGGCCTGAAGCTTTCTTT
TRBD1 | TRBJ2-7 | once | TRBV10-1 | CASSAGTGGALQYF | TGCGCCAGCAGTGCTGGGACAGGGGGCGCGTTACAGTACTTC
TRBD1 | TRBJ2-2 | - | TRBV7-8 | CASSPDRVTGELFF | TGTGCCAGCAGCCCGGACAGGGTCACCGGGGAGCTGTTTTTT
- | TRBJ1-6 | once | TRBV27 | CASSYEVAVNSPLHF | TGTGCCAGCAGTTATGAGGTGGCAGTAAATTCACCCCTCCACTTT
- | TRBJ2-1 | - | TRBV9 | CASSDLYNEQFF | TGTGCCAGCAGCGATTTATACAATGAGCAGTTCTTC
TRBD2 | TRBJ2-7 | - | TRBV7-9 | CASSQRLAALYEQYF | TGTGCCAGCAGCCAGAGACTAGCGGCCCTCTACGAGCAGTACTTC